The 14 T cell receptor beta chains listed next were all sequenced from one sample in a study of regulatory T cells in long-lasting Graves disease. HTBI primers from iRepertoire and Arm-PCR of CDR3 regions yielded the TCR beta libraries. TCRdb re-derived calls from the multiplex PCR reads in MiXCR, one entry per CDR3 protein. The sample lists 550,000 or so distinct CDR3 sequences, more than 10% occurring once. The time point is: newly diagnosed GD, antithyroid drugs for less than 3 months. The TCR library was made from RNA that had been extracted from PBMCs in TRIzol. These data were likewise used in another study, on T cells in Graves' hyperthyroidism and ophthalmopathy.

The sample here was peripheral blood mononuclear cells (PBMCs), taken at new diagnosis, from a patient treated with antithyroid drugs. The receptors originated from a woman between 25 and 40 years old with Graves disease.

This clonotype was detected many times. The chain has TRBV19 and TRBJ2-7; TRBD2 matches at 10 bases. This CDR3 spans 15 amino acids. From germline, CDR1 is LNHDA and CDR2 SQIVND (reference sequence). The V and J ends lost 4 bases and 7 bases, in that order; junction bases with no gene match: 10. For the CDR3, the DNA is TGTGCCAGTAGTACCCTAGCGGGAGTCCGTGTAGAGCAGTACTTC. It translates to CASSTLAGVRVEQYF.

This clonotype was counted at least ten times. V gene TRBV5-1 combines with J gene TRBJ2-2; 8 positions match TRBD1. V lost 2 bases and J lost 1; bases outside the gene matches: 7. Germline V gives CDR1 SGHRS, CDR2 YFSETQ. CDR3 size: 17 residues. The CDR3 DNA reads as TGCGCCAGCAGCTTTGGCCCAGACAGGGGGAACACCGGGGAGCTGTTTTTT. Protein product: CASSFGPDRGNTGELFF.

This clonotype has ten or more counts. V and J are TRBV28 and TRBJ2-3, with 7 bases matching TRBD2. The germline CDR1 and CDR2 sequences are MDHEN and SYDVKM. This CDR3 region has 14 residues. V was clipped by 2 bases and J by 6 bases; unmatched bases: 5. The CDR3 protein is CASSLRREYDTQYF. As DNA, the CDR3 is TGTGCCAGCAGTTTACGGCGGGAGTACGATACGCAGTATTTT.

This clonotype came up many times. The J gene is TRBJ2-7, the V gene TRBV6-2 or TRBV6-3; 7 bases align to TRBD1. Trimming cost V 10 bases and J 0 bases; bases outside gene matches: 15. There are 16 residues in the CDR3. In germline, CDR1 is MNHEY, CDR2 SVGEGT. The CDR3 coding sequence is TGTGCCACGAGGGGGCTTGGGGGTACCTACTCCTACGAGCAGTACTTC. This translates into CATRGLGGTYSYEQYF.

This clonotype turned up a few times. The chain is built from TRBV27 and TRBJ1-4, with 9 bases identical to TRBD1. This CDR3 is 14 amino acids long. J gave up 8 bases and V 5 bases, and 6 bases lay outside the gene matches. In germline, CDR1 is MNHEY, CDR2 SMNVEV (reference sequence). The CDR3 reads CASSTPGTGEKLFF. For the CDR3, the DNA is TGTGCCAGCAGTACACCCGGGACAGGGGAAAAACTGTTTTTT. Together with reference TRBV27 and TRBJ1-4, the CDR3 gives the full variable domain: EAQVTQNPRYLITVTGKKLTVTCSQNMNHEYMSWYRQDPGLGLRQIYYSMNVEVTDKGDVPEGYKVSRKEKRNFPLILESPSPNQTSLYFCASSTPGTGEKLFFGSGTQLSVL.

Many counts were recorded for this clonotype. The chain combines TRBV28 with TRBJ2-7; the D gene is possibly TRBD1 (6 bases). Germline lookup yields CDR1 MDHEN and CDR2 SYDVKM. Trimming removed 6 bases from V and 2 bases from J, with 17 bases in between. This CDR3 spans 15 amino acids. CDR3 nucleotides: TGTGCCAGCAGCCGTCGCCTCAGGGGACCCTACGAGCAGTACTTC. It is translated as CASSRRLRGPYEQYF.

This clonotype was recorded many times. The J gene is TRBJ1-1, the V gene TRBV12-3 or TRBV12-4; tentatively, D is TRBD1 (5 bases). V lost 1 base and J lost 6, with 12 bases in between. There are 14 residues in the CDR3. The CDR3 reads CASSLVAGAAEAFF. The CDR3 coding sequence is TGTGCCAGCAGTTTAGTAGCTGGGGCGGCTGAAGCTTTCTTT.

This clonotype was seen more than once but under ten times. V usage is TRBV27 and J usage is TRBJ2-7, with D tentatively TRBD1 (5 bases). This CDR3 is 12 amino acids long. Germline V gene lookup returns CDR1 MNHEY and CDR2 SMNVEV (reference sequence). Trimming cost V 4 bases and J 5 bases, with 9 bases left between them. The CDR3 sequence is CASSSDSHEQYF. In nucleotides, the CDR3 is TGTGCCAGCAGTTCCGACAGTCACGAGCAGTACTTC.

The sample holds many counts of this clonotype. The CDR3 DNA reads TGCAGTGCTAGAGATGAACTAGCGGGAGATGCAGATACGCAGTATTTT. This codes for CSARDELAGDADTQYF. This chain joins TRBV20-1 and TRBJ2-3; 11 bases agree with TRBD2. Germline V gene lookup returns CDR1 DFQATT and CDR2 SNEGSKA (reference sequence). Trimming at V came to 0 bases and at J to 4 bases, leaving 6 bases not matched to a gene. This CDR3 has 16 amino acids.

This clonotype was counted a few times. This chain joins TRBV18 and TRBJ2-7; 9 nucleotides line up with TRBD1. The CDR3 extends over 17 amino acids. Germline V gives CDR1 KGHSH, CDR2 LQKENI. V was clipped by 0 bases and J by 2 bases; unmatched bases: 8. The CDR3 region is CASSPPAGTGLTYEQYF. The CDR3 DNA follows: TGTGCCAGCTCACCACCGGCCGGGACAGGGCTCACCTACGAGCAGTACTTC. Full variable domain (outside the CDR3, taken from reference TRBV18 and TRBJ2-7): NAGVMQNPRHLVRRRGQEARLRCSPMKGHSHVYWYRQLPEEGLKFMVYLQKENIIDESGMPKERFSAEFPKEGPSILRIQQVVRGDSAAYFCASSPPAGTGLTYEQYFGPGTRLTVT.

This clonotype was detected a few times. The rearrangement links TRBV28 to TRBJ2-2, with 7 bases lining up with TRBD2. This CDR3 contains 18 residues. Germline V gene lookup returns CDR1 MDHEN and CDR2 SYDVKM. The V and J ends lost 11 bases and 5 bases, in that order; junction bases with no gene match: 23. The CDR3 region is CACTTDRAGAARTGELFF. CDR3 sequence (DNA): TGTGCCTGCACCACGGATAGGGCGGGAGCCGCGAGGACCGGGGAGCTGTTTTTT.

This clonotype has at least ten counts. The chain joins TRBV12-3 or TRBV12-4 to TRBJ2-7; D not resolved. The CDR3 loop spans 24 amino acids. V shed 2 bases and J shed 0 bases, with 38 bases lying between them. This CDR3 reads CASSLTQTPPLWGLRFWSSYEQYF. The CDR3, as DNA: TGTGCCAGCAGTTTAACCCAGACGCCCCCTCTTTGGGGTCTCCGATTCTGGAGCTCCTACGAGCAGTACTTC.

This clonotype appeared many times. This chain joins TRBV2 and TRBJ2-3, with 8 bases that match TRBD2. The CDR3 has 18 residues. Per the germline V gene, CDR1 is SNHLY and CDR2 is FYNNEI. V lost 7 bases to trimming and J lost 2 bases; unmatched junction nucleotides: 17. For the CDR3, the DNA is TGTGCCAGCAAGGGTCGGCTAGCGGGTCCTACGAACACAGATACGCAGTATTTT. This encodes CASKGRLAGPTNTDTQYF.

Details on this clonotype: One junction end disagrees with the germline gene, perhaps due to a read error. This sequence joins TRBV12-3 or TRBV12-4 and TRBJ2-1; D not certain. CDR3 length: 15 amino acids. The CDR3 loop is CPSSLLAVTYNEQFF. The CDR3 nucleotides are TGTCCCAGCAGTTTACTGGCGGTAACCTACAATGAGCAGTTCTTC.